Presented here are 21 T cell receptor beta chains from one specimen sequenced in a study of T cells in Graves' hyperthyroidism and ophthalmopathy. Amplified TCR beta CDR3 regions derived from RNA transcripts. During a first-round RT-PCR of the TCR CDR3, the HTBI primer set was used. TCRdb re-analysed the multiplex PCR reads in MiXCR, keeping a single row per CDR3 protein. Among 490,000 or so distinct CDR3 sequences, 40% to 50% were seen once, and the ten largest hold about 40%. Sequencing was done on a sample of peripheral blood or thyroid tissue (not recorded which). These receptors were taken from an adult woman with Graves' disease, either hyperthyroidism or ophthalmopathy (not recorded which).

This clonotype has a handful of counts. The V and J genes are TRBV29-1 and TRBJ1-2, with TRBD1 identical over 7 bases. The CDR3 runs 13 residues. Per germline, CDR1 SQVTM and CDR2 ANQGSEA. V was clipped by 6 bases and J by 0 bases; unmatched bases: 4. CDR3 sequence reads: CSVRTGANYGYTF. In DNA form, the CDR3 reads TGCAGCGTACGGACAGGAGCTAACTATGGCTACACCTTC. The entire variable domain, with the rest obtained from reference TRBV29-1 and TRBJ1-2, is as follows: SAVISQKPSRDICQRGTSLTIQCQVDSQVTMMFWYRQQPGQSLTLIATANQGSEATYESGFVIDKFPISRPNLTFSTLTVSNMSPEDSSIYLCSVRTGANYGYTFGSGTRLTVV.

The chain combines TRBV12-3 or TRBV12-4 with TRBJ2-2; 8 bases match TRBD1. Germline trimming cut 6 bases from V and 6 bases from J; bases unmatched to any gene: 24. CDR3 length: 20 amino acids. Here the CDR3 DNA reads TGTGCCAGCAGCAGCGAACAATTGACCCGGACAGGGCATACCCCCGGGGAGCTGTTTTTT. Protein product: CASSSEQLTRTGHTPGELFF.

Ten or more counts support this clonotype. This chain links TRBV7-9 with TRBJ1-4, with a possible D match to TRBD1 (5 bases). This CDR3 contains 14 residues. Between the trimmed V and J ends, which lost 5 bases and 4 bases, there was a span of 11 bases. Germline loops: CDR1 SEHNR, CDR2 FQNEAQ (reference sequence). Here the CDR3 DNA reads TGTGCCAGCAGCCCGACAGCGAGTAATGAAAAACTGTTTTTT. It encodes CASSPTASNEKLFF.

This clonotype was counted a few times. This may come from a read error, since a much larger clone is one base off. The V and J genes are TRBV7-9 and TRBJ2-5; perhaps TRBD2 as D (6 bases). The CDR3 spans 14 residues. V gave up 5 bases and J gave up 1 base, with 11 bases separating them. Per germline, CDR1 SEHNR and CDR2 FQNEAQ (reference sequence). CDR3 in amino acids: CASSPIAVQETQYF. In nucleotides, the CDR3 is TGTGCCAGCAGCCCGATAGCGGTCCAAGAGACCCAGTACTTC.

CDR3 coding DNA: TGTGCCAGCAGTAATGGGCTTGGCTACGAGCAGTACTTC. Amino acids: CASSNGLGYEQYF. The rearrangement joins TRBV2 to TRBJ2-7, with unresolved D. V was shortened by 5 bases and J by 3 bases, with 11 bases between the two germline ends. From germline, CDR1 is SNHLY and CDR2 FYNNEI. The CDR3 is 13 amino acids. Combining the CDR3 with reference TRBV2 and TRBJ2-7 gives the whole variable domain EPEVTQTPSHQVTQMGQEVILRCVPISNHLYFYWYRQILGQKVEFLVSFYNNEISEKSEIFDDQFSVERPDGSNFTLKIRSTKLEDSAMYFCASSNGLGYEQYFGPGTRLTVT.

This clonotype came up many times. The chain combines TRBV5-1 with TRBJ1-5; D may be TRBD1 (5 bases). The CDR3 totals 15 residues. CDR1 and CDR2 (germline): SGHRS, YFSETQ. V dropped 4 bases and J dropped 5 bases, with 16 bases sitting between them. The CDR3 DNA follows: TGCGCCAGCAGCCCCGGCGGGCCGGGGGATCAGCCCCAGCATTTT. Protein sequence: CASSPGGPGDQPQHF.

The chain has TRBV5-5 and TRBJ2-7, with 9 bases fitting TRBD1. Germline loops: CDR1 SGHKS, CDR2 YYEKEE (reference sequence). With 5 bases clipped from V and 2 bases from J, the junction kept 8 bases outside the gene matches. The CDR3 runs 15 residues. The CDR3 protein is CASSPRTGDPYEQYF. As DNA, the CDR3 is TGTGCCAGCAGTCCCCGGACAGGGGATCCCTACGAGCAGTACTTC.

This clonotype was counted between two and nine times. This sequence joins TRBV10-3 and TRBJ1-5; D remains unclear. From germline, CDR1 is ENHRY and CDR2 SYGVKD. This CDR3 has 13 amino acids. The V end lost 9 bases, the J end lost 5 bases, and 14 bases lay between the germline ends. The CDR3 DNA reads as TGTGCCATAATGCCCGCTTCGGATCAGCCCCAGCATTTT. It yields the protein CAIMPASDQPQHF.

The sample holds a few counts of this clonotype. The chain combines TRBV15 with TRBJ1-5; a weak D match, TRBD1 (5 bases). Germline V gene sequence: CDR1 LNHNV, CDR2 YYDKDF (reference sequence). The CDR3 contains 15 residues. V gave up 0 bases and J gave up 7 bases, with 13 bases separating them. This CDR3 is CATSRDFGAGQPQHF. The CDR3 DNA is TGTGCCACCAGCAGAGATTTTGGGGCCGGGCAGCCCCAGCATTTT.

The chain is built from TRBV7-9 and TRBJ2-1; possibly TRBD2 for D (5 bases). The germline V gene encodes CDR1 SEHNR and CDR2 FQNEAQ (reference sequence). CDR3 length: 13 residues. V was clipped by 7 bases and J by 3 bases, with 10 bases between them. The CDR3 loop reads CASKEAGYNEQFF. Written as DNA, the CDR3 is TGTGCCAGCAAGGAGGCCGGCTACAATGAGCAGTTCTTC.

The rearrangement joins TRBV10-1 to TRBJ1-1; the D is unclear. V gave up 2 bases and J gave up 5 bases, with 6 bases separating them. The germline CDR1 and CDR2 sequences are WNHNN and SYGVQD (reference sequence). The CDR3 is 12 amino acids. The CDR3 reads CASSEPRTEAFF. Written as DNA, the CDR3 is TGCGCCAGCAGTGAGCCTCGGACTGAAGCTTTCTTT.

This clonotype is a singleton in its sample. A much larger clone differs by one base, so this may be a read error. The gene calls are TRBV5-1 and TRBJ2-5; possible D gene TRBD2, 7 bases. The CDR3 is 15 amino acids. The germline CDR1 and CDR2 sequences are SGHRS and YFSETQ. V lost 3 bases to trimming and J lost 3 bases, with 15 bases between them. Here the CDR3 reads CASSSPVGGEETQYF. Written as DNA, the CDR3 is TGCGCCAGCAGCTCCCCCGTAGGGGGGGAAGAGACCCAGTACTTC.

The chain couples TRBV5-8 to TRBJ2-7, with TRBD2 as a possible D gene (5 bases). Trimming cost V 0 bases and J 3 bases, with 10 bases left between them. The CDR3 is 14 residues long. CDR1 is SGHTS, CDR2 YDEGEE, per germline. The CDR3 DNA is TGTGCCAGCAGCTTGGACGTACTAGGCTACGAGCAGTACTTC. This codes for CASSLDVLGYEQYF.

Here the CDR3 DNA reads TGTGCCAGCAGCCGGACAGGGGCCCTTGCCAAAAACATTCAGTACTTC. Its protein product is CASSRTGALAKNIQYF. V is TRBV7-3 and J is TRBJ2-4; 9 bases are a match to TRBD1. J gave up 1 base and V 5 bases, and 6 bases lay outside the gene matches. The CDR3 runs 16 residues. CDR1 SGHTA and CDR2 FQGTGA come from the germline V gene.

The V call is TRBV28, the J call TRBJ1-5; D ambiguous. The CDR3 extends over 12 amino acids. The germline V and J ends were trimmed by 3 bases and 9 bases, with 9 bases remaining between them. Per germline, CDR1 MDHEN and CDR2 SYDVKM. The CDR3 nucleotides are TGTGCCAGCAGTTTGGTTGGGAGGCCCCAGCATTTT. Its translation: CASSLVGRPQHF.

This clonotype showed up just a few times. CDR3 in DNA: TGTGCCAGCAGCCCACGAAAGACCCAGTACTTC. The encoded protein is CASSPRKTQYF. V gene TRBV7-9 combines with J gene TRBJ2-5; D is unresolved. Per germline, CDR1 SEHNR and CDR2 FQNEAQ (reference sequence). This CDR3 is built from 11 residues. V was shortened by 5 bases and J by 6 bases, with 7 bases between the two germline ends.

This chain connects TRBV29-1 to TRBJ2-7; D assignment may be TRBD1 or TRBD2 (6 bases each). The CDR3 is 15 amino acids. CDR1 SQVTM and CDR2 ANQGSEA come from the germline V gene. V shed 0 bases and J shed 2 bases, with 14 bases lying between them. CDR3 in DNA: TGCAGCGTTGAAGACGTAGAGGGGGGCACCTACGAGCAGTACTTC. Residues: CSVEDVEGGTYEQYF.

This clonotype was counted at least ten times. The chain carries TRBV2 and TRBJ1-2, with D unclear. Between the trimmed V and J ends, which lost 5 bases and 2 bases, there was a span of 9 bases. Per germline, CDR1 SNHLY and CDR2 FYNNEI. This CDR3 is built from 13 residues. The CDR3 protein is CASSKTENYGYTF. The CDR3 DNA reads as TGTGCCAGCAGTAAAACAGAGAACTATGGCTACACCTTC.

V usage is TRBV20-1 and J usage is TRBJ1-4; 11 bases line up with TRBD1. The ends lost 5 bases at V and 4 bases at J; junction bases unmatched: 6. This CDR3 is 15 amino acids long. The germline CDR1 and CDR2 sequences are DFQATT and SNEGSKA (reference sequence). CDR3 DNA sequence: TGCAGTGCTCCAGGACAGGGGGCGCTTAATGAAAAACTGTTTTTT. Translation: CSAPGQGALNEKLFF.

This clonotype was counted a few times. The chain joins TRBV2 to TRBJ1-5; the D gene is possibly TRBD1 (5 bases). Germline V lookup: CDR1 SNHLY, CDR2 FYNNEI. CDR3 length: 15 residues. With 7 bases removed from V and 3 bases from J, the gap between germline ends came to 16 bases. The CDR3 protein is CASTAYQGINQPQHF. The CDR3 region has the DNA TGTGCCAGCACAGCCTATCAGGGAATCAATCAGCCCCAGCATTTT.

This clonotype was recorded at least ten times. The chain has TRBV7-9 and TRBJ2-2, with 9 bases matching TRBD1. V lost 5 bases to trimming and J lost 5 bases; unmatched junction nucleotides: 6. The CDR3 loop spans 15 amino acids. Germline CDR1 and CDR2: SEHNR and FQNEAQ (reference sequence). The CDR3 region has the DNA TGTGCCAGCAGCCGAAGGACAGGGGAGACCGGGGAGCTGTTTTTT. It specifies CASSRRTGETGELFF. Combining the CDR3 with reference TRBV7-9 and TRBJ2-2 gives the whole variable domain DTGVSQNPRHKITKRGQNVTFRCDPISEHNRLYWYRQTLGQGPEFLTYFQNEAQLEKSRLLSDRFSAERPKGSFSTLEIQRTEQGDSAMYLCASSRRTGETGELFFGEGSRLTVL.